Sequencing of this T cell receptor beta chain was carried out in a study of identical twins. The study's findings and limits: Those out-of-frame alpha sequences shared by twins showed an excess of low generation probability.

TCRdb re-derived calls from the 5' RACE reads in MiXCR, one entry per CDR3 protein. This table holds roughly 250,000 distinct CDR3 sequences, over 12% found once. CDR3 size: 15 residues. Trimming took 8 bases from V and 5 from J; bases not matched to a gene: 11. Germline V gives CDR1 ENHRY, CDR2 SYGVKD. This clonotype occurred a few times. The antigen is undetermined. The rearrangement uses TRBV10-3 and TRBJ2-2; 7 nucleotides agree with TRBD2. Material for sequencing was memory (CD45RO+) T cells sorted from blood. The source is a woman between 18 and 29 years old in good health. The CDR3 here is CAIPSASGATGELFF. CDR3 sequence (DNA): TGTGCCATCCCCTCAGCTAGCGGAGCTACCGGGGAGCTGTTTTTT.